This note documents a single T cell receptor beta chain sequence. The sample belongs to a study of regulatory T cells in long-lasting Graves disease. Germline V gene data show CDR1 as MNHEY and CDR2 as SVGEGT. The CDR3 is made up of 15 amino acids. V dropped 1 base and J dropped 0 bases, with 8 bases sitting between them. As for time point: persistent/refractory GD, antithyroid drugs over 5 years with positive TRAb. The authors made the TCR library using RNA they extracted from PBMCs. Libraries of TCR beta came from iRepertoire HTBI primers plus Arm-PCR of CDR3 regions. In TCRdb, the multiplex PCR reads were re-called with MiXCR into one record per CDR3 protein. The table has 300,000 to 400,000 distinct CDR3 sequences, around 20% seen once; the top ten hold about 29%.

Sequences were derived from peripheral blood mononuclear cells (PBMCs), sampled when the disease was refractory, from a patient treated with antithyroid drugs. The clonotype comes from a female donor with Graves disease. This chain connects TRBV6-2 or TRBV6-3 to TRBJ2-3, with D unclear. As DNA, the CDR3 is TGTGCCAGCAGTTACTTCGGTACAAGCACAGATACGCAGTATTTT. This sequence encodes CASSYFGTSTDTQYF.